Listed here is a single T cell receptor (beta chain). The data stem from a study of OX40 agonist ivuxolimab in advanced cancers. Trimming pared 2 bases from V and 5 bases from J, leaving 12 bases between. Germline values: CDR1 SGHAT, CDR2 FQNNGV. The CDR3 runs 15 residues. Sequencing used immunoSEQ multiplex PCR; TCRdb keeps in-frame clones, though not all of them. This sample carries 70,000 to 95,000 clones, 90% of them seen once, and the ten largest clones take about 0.7%. The TCR comes from an adult with an advanced solid tumor such as melanoma, head and neck, liver or kidney cancer. Source: CD4+ or CD8+ T cells sorted from blood, taken in a trial of the OX40 agonist ivuxolimab. The chain joins TRBV11-2 to TRBJ2-2; possibly TRBD1 for D (6 bases). The CDR3 region has the DNA TGTGCCAGCAGCTTAATTCAGGGGCTAACCGGGGAGCTGTTTTTT. It translates to CASSLIQGLTGELFF. Filled out from reference TRBV11-2 and TRBJ2-2, the complete variable domain reads EAGVAQSPRYKIIEKRQSVAFWCNPISGHATLYWYQQILGQGPKLLIQFQNNGVVDDSQLPKDRFSAERLKGVDSTLKIQPAKLEDSAVYLCASSLIQGLTGELFFGEGSRLTVL.